Shown below are 32 T cell receptor beta chains from a single sample sequenced in a study of blood T cell repertoires in COVID-19. Some clones are missing from TCRdb's copy, which holds only in-frame ones; the method was immunoSEQ multiplex PCR. The top ten clones hold about 9.4% of a sample with more than 60,000 clones, around 80% of them seen once. Sequenced: peripheral blood. The receptors shown here come from a man in his 60s with acute or convalescent COVID-19.

The rearrangement joins TRBV5-1 to TRBJ2-3, with 9 bases that match TRBD1. The CDR3 consists of 15 residues. V trimming: 3 bases; J trimming: 2 bases; junction bases outside the gene matches: 4. Germline V lookup: CDR1 SGHRS, CDR2 YFSETQ. In nucleotides, the CDR3 is TGCGCCAGCAGCTGGGGGACAGGGACCACAGATACGCAGTATTTT. Encoded protein: CASSWGTGTTDTQYF. Variable domain in full (rest from reference TRBV5-1 and TRBJ2-3): KAGVTQTPRYLIKTRGQQVTLSCSPISGHRSVSWYQQTPGQGLQFLFEYFSETQRNKGNFPGRFSGRQFSNSRSEMNVSTLELGDSALYLCASSWGTGTTDTQYFGPGTRLTVL.

The chain carries TRBV7-6 and TRBJ2-3; 8 bases agree with TRBD2. The CDR3 loop spans 17 amino acids. V gave up 3 bases and J gave up 4 bases; unmatched junction bases: 12. From germline, CDR1 is SGHVS and CDR2 FNYEAQ. CDR3 coding DNA: TGTGCCAGCAGCTTGAGGTGGGGTGCTAGCGGGTCAGATACGCAGTATTTT. Amino acids: CASSLRWGASGSDTQYF.

J is TRBJ2-4 and V is TRBV28; 8 bases map to TRBD1. This CDR3 is 16 amino acids long. The trim removed 2 bases at V and 1 base at J, leaving 4 bases unmatched. Looked up from germline, CDR1 is MDHEN and CDR2 is SYDVKM. DNA for the CDR3: TGTGCCAGCAGTTTACAGGGGGCTCGGGCCAAAAACATTCAGTACTTC. Its translation: CASSLQGARAKNIQYF.

The chain joins TRBV27 to TRBJ1-5; D is possibly TRBD1 (5 bases). The V end lost 5 bases, the J end lost 7 bases, and 12 bases lay between the germline ends. There are 13 residues in the CDR3. Germline V gives CDR1 MNHEY, CDR2 SMNVEV (reference sequence). Here the CDR3 DNA reads TGTGCCAGCAGTCCCCAGGGTGGGCAGCCCCAGCATTTT. It yields the protein CASSPQGGQPQHF.

The chain links TRBV30 to TRBJ1-2, with D perhaps matching TRBD1 (6 bases). The CDR3 is made up of 14 amino acids. V was pared by 4 bases and J by 0 bases, with 12 bases between. Germline V gene lookup returns CDR1 GTSNPN and CDR2 SVGIG (reference sequence). CDR3 bases: TGTGCCTGGACCCTAGGACAGTCTAACTATGGCTACACCTTC. Protein sequence: CAWTLGQSNYGYTF.

V usage is TRBV6-1 and J usage is TRBJ2-2; TRBD1 matches at 7 bases. Trimming removed 0 bases from V and 3 bases from J; junction bases left unmatched: 4. The germline V gene encodes CDR1 MNHNS and CDR2 SASEGT. This CDR3 region has 16 residues. CDR3 region: CASSEALGGDTGELFF. The CDR3 DNA reads TGTGCCAGCAGTGAAGCATTAGGGGGCGACACCGGGGAGCTGTTTTTT.

The chain uses TRBV18 and TRBJ1-1; the D is unclear. Germline V gives CDR1 KGHSH, CDR2 LQKENI. The CDR3 loop spans 16 amino acids. V was shortened by 1 base and J by 4 bases, with 16 bases between the two germline ends. As DNA, the CDR3 is TGTGCCAGCTCACCACAAGGCATGGAGCGGACCACTGAAGCTTTCTTT. It encodes CASSPQGMERTTEAFF.

This clone appeared a few times. V usage is TRBV27 and J usage is TRBJ1-2; TRBD1 matches at 7 bases. The CDR3 runs 15 residues. V lost 8 bases and J lost 1; bases outside the gene matches: 10. Per the germline V gene, CDR1 is MNHEY and CDR2 is SMNVEV (reference sequence). Here the CDR3 DNA reads TGTGCCAGCGCCTACCGGGACAGAAGTAACTATGGCTACACCTTC. Translation gives CASAYRDRSNYGYTF.

The chain employs TRBV10-3 and TRBJ2-2; weak D call: TRBD2 (6 bases). V was clipped by 0 bases and J by 7 bases, with 15 bases between them. The germline V gene has CDR1 ENHRY and CDR2 SYGVKD. This CDR3 has 16 residues. CDR3 protein: CAISESGTLSGGELFF. In DNA, the CDR3 is TGTGCCATCAGTGAGTCCGGGACTCTCTCCGGCGGGGAGCTGTTTTTT.

The CDR3 bases are TGTGCCAGCTCACCGGAGACAGCCGGGGCCAACGTCCTGACTTTC. It encodes CASSPETAGANVLTF. V usage is TRBV18 and J usage is TRBJ2-6, with D maybe TRBD1 (5 bases). CDR1 KGHSH and CDR2 LQKENI come from the germline V gene. The CDR3 sequence is 15 residues long. Trimming took 3 bases from V and 4 from J, leaving 10 bases between them.

The rearrangement joins TRBV5-4 to TRBJ1-3, with 10 bases aligning to TRBD1. In germline, CDR1 is SGHNT, CDR2 YYREEE (reference sequence). V lost 4 bases and J lost 4; bases outside the gene matches: 5. CDR3 length: 15 amino acids. CDR3: CASSRDRGAGNTIYF. In nucleotides, the CDR3 is TGTGCCAGCAGCCGGGACAGGGGCGCGGGAAACACCATATATTTT. The whole variable domain, filled in from reference TRBV5-4 and TRBJ1-3, reads ETGVTQSPTHLIKTRGQQVTLRCSSQSGHNTVSWYQQALGQGPQFIFQYYREEENGRGNFPPRFSGLQFPNYSSELNVNALELDDSALYLCASSRDRGAGNTIYFGEGSWLTVV.

The genes are TRBV4-3 and TRBJ2-1; 9 nucleotides align to TRBD2. This CDR3 comprises 13 residues. The germline CDR1 and CDR2 sequences are LGHNA and YSLEER. V shed 4 bases, J shed 8 bases, and the junction held 3 bases outside the gene matches. CDR3 amino acids: CASSLRTSDEQFF. The CDR3 nucleotides are TGCGCCAGCAGCCTCCGGACTAGCGATGAGCAGTTCTTC.

The chain uses TRBV5-1 and TRBJ2-7, with 7 bases that match TRBD2. Germline values: CDR1 SGHRS, CDR2 YFSETQ. This CDR3 is 15 amino acids long. V dropped 6 bases and J dropped 4; count of bases not matched to a gene: 13. CDR3 bases: TGCGCCAGCACCTTCGAGAGCGGGGAGAGTTACGAGCAGTACTTC. This gives the protein CASTFESGESYEQYF.

The gene calls are TRBV9 and TRBJ1-1; the D gene is possibly TRBD1 (5 bases). Germline V gene sequence: CDR1 SGDLS, CDR2 YYNGEE. V gave up 5 bases and J gave up 0 bases, with 8 bases separating them. CDR3 size: 13 residues. As DNA, the CDR3 is TGTGCCAGCAGTACAGGAATGAACACTGAAGCTTTCTTT. Its translation is CASSTGMNTEAFF.

This clone was seen more than once but under ten times. This chain links TRBV6-6 with TRBJ1-2; 9 bases fit TRBD1. The ends lost 5 bases at V and 4 bases at J; junction bases unmatched: 14. This CDR3 has 17 amino acids. The germline gives CDR1 MNHNY, CDR2 SVGAGI (reference sequence). The CDR3 loop is CASSPYFTPGQGYGYTF. The CDR3 DNA is TGTGCCAGCAGTCCTTATTTTACCCCGGGACAGGGCTATGGCTACACCTTC.

This clone was observed a handful of times. This sequence joins TRBV19 and TRBJ1-4; D is perhaps TRBD1 (5 bases). The germline V and J ends were trimmed by 10 bases and 4 bases, with 13 bases remaining between them. The CDR3 is 13 residues long. The germline V gene encodes CDR1 LNHDA and CDR2 SQIVND (reference sequence). The CDR3, as DNA: TGTGCCACCGAAGGGGAACTTAATGAAAAACTGTTTTTT. This encodes CATEGELNEKLFF.

This chain uses TRBV29-1 with TRBJ1-2; D is perhaps TRBD1 (5 bases). Trimming removed 4 bases from V and 4 bases from J, with 7 bases in between. The length of the CDR3 is 11 residues. The germline gives CDR1 SQVTM, CDR2 ANQGSEA. The CDR3 region has the DNA TGCAGCGTTGGACAGATCTATGGCTACACCTTC. This encodes CSVGQIYGYTF.

The chain carries TRBV7-9 and TRBJ1-4, with 7 bases aligning to TRBD1. Trimming cost V 5 bases and J 5 bases; bases outside gene matches: 5. From germline, CDR1 is SEHNR and CDR2 FQNEAQ (reference sequence). The CDR3 is 14 amino acids. The CDR3 sequence is CASSGDRKNEKLFF. CDR3 DNA: TGTGCCAGCAGCGGGGACAGAAAAAATGAAAAACTGTTTTTT.

The chain carries TRBV19 and TRBJ1-5, with no clear D. This CDR3 has 17 amino acids. The V end lost 2 bases, the J end lost 0 bases, and 14 bases lay between the germline ends. The germline V gene has CDR1 LNHDA and CDR2 SQIVND (reference sequence). For the CDR3, the DNA is TGTGCCAGTAGTATAATCGGTGGGAGGTATAGCAATCAGCCCCAGCATTTT. This codes for CASSIIGGRYSNQPQHF.

V and J are TRBV3-1 (or the pseudogene TRBV3-2) and TRBJ2-1, with D possibly matching TRBD2 (5 bases). CDR1 and CDR2 (germline): LGHDT, YNNKEL (reference sequence). The CDR3 has 14 residues. Trimming left V 3 bases short and J 4 bases short, with 10 bases between. Here the CDR3 reads CASSQSDSYNEQFF. CDR3 nucleotides: TGTGCCAGCAGCCAGTCGGACTCTTACAATGAGCAGTTCTTC.

The rearrangement links TRBV6-2 or TRBV6-3 to TRBJ1-2; a possible D gene is TRBD1 (5 bases). V dropped 3 bases and J dropped 8 bases, with 7 bases sitting between them. The CDR3 extends over 11 amino acids. Germline V gives CDR1 MNHEY, CDR2 SVGEGT. CDR3 in DNA: TGTGCCAGCAGTTATCAGGGCGGCTACACCTTC. It is translated as CASSYQGGYTF.

The chain employs TRBV7-9 and TRBJ1-3; 8 bases align to TRBD1. This CDR3 has 14 residues. The junction had 2 bases not matched to a gene; V was cut back by 5 bases and J by 2 bases. The germline gives CDR1 SEHNR, CDR2 FQNEAQ (reference sequence). CDR3 coding DNA: TGTGCCAGCAGCCTGGACAGGGCTGGAAACACCATATATTTT. Amino acids: CASSLDRAGNTIYF.

CDR3 loop: CATSPRTSGSIEQFF. The CDR3 nucleotides read TGTGCCACCAGTCCCCGGACTAGCGGGAGTATTGAGCAGTTCTTC. The V call is TRBV24-1, the J call TRBJ2-1, with 13 bases lining up with TRBD2. Germline CDR1 and CDR2: KGHDR and SFDVKD. The CDR3 length is 15 residues. With V trimmed by 6 bases and J by 9 bases, 7 bases remained unmatched.

In its sample, this clone was seen many times. V and J are TRBV7-9 and TRBJ1-3; D unclear. This CDR3 is built from 13 residues. Germline assignment: CDR1 SEHNR and CDR2 FQNEAQ (reference sequence). V dropped 1 base and J dropped 7 bases, with 8 bases sitting between them. CDR3 amino acids: CASSLGELNTIYF. The CDR3 nucleotides are TGTGCCAGCAGCTTAGGAGAATTGAACACCATATATTTT.

The chain uses TRBV28 and TRBJ2-7; possibly TRBD1 for D (6 bases). V was pared by 5 bases and J by 7 bases, with 15 bases between. The CDR3 extends over 13 amino acids. Per the germline V gene, CDR1 is MDHEN and CDR2 is SYDVKM. CDR3 DNA sequence: TGTGCCAGCAGTCCAGGACAGTTTTGGGAGCAGTACTTC. It encodes CASSPGQFWEQYF.

This clone showed up just once. The V gene is TRBV3-1 (or the pseudogene TRBV3-2), the J gene TRBJ2-1; 7 bases line up with TRBD1. The germline CDR1 and CDR2 sequences are LGHDT and YNNKEL (reference sequence). This CDR3 is built from 14 residues. Trimming at V came to 4 bases and at J to 6 bases, leaving 6 bases not matched to a gene. The CDR3 DNA is TGTGCCAGCAGCCGCCGGGACAGCCTCAATGAGCAGTTCTTC. This codes for CASSRRDSLNEQFF.

The chain recombines TRBV3-1 (or the pseudogene TRBV3-2) with TRBJ1-5, with D hard to call. The V gene's germline CDR1 is LGHDT and CDR2 YNNKEL (reference sequence). V was shortened by 0 bases and J by 10 bases, with 7 bases between the two germline ends. The CDR3 spans 12 residues. The CDR3 DNA sequence: TGTGCCAGCAGCCAAGATGCGGGTCCCCAGCATTTT. This translates into CASSQDAGPQHF.

This clone was seen a handful of times. The chain joins TRBV6-5 to TRBJ2-1; TRBD2 matches 12 bases. The V gene's germline CDR1 is MNHEY and CDR2 SVGAGI. This CDR3 spans 15 amino acids. Germline trimming cut 6 bases from V and 5 bases from J; bases unmatched to any gene: 5. DNA for the CDR3: TGTGCCAGCAGCACCCTAGCGGGAGGGGACAATGAGCAGTTCTTC. It specifies CASSTLAGGDNEQFF.

The chain uses TRBV4-3 and TRBJ2-7; no reliable D call. The CDR3 has 14 amino acids. Germline V gene sequence: CDR1 LGHNA, CDR2 YSLEER. V was clipped by 1 base and J by 3 bases, with 10 bases between them. The CDR3 here is CASSQGVPNYEQYF. The CDR3 DNA follows: TGCGCCAGCAGCCAAGGAGTTCCCAACTACGAGCAGTACTTC.

This chain joins TRBV2 and TRBJ2-7, with TRBD1 matching 10 bases. Trimming cost V 6 bases and J 6 bases; bases outside gene matches: 8. Germline V gene data show CDR1 as SNHLY and CDR2 as FYNNEI. The CDR3 totals 14 residues. CDR3 protein: CASRGDRGVFEQYF. CDR3 nucleotides: TGTGCCAGCAGGGGGGACAGGGGTGTGTTCGAGCAGTACTTC.

The V call is TRBV5-6, the J call TRBJ1-6; 7 bases are a match to TRBD1. From germline, CDR1 is SGHDT and CDR2 YYEEEE. The CDR3 sequence is 14 residues long. Trimming at V came to 4 bases and at J to 7 bases, leaving 5 bases not matched to a gene. CDR3 loop: CASSPRGLNSPLHF. The CDR3 DNA sequence: TGTGCCAGCAGCCCTAGGGGGCTAAATTCACCCCTCCACTTT.

This clone was found a few times. The chain combines TRBV19 with TRBJ2-2; TRBD1 matches 7 bases. After removal of 6 bases from V and 5 bases from J, the junction contained 6 bases not matched to a gene. CDR1 and CDR2 (germline): LNHDA, SQIVND (reference sequence). This CDR3 spans 14 amino acids. CDR3 sequence: CASSLRGMTGELFF. CDR3 nucleotides: TGTGCCAGTAGCCTCAGGGGGATGACCGGGGAGCTGTTTTTT.